These T cell receptor beta chains were read from a single sample in a study of blood T cell repertoires in COVID-19. Assay: immunoSEQ multiplex PCR; the TCRdb copy retains only in-frame clones and omits some. The sample carries 60,000 to 70,000 clones, approximately 79% recorded once. Specimen: peripheral blood. Receptor source: a woman aged 70-85 years with acute or convalescent COVID-19. Each CDR3 is given with its conserved first and last residue. The D gene is left open where the match is weak. For some rows the clone size is stated as once, few or many, or as a class when expanded; others skip it.

d_call	clone_size	v_call	j_call	cdr3_length	cdr3_aa	cdr3_nt
TRBD1	few	TRBV2	TRBJ2-5	14	CASSPDRGRETQYF	TGTGCCAGCAGTCCGGACAGGGGACGGGAGACCCAGTACTTC
TRBD1	-	TRBV5-1	TRBJ1-6	14	CASSSGTANSPLHF	TGCGCCAGCAGCTCCGGGACAGCAAATTCACCCCTCCACTTT
-	-	TRBV3-1/TRBV3-2	TRBJ1-1	14	CASSQRDKNTEAFF	TGTGCCAGCAGCCAAAGGGACAAGAACACTGAAGCTTTCTTT
TRBD1	-	TRBV28	TRBJ1-1	15	CASSLTGTINTEAFF	TGTGCCAGCAGTTTGACAGGGACAATTAACACTGAAGCTTTCTTT
-	-	TRBV18	TRBJ2-5	16	CASSNQARSEEETQYF	TGTGCCAGCTCGAACCAGGCACGGTCGGAGGAAGAGACCCAGTACTTC
-	-	TRBV19	TRBJ1-1	13	CASKGGTNTEAFF	TGTGCCAGTAAGGGCGGGACGAACACTGAAGCTTTCTTT
-	few	TRBV7-9	TRBJ1-6	12	CASSLDSAALHF	TGTGCCAGCAGCTTGGACAGTGCAGCCCTCCACTTT
TRBD1	-	TRBV7-8	TRBJ1-3	15	CASTLTGLSGNTIYF	TGTGCCAGCACGTTGACAGGGTTGTCTGGAAACACCATATATTTT
TRBD1	many	TRBV4-1	TRBJ2-4	15	CASSLGQGTQNIQYF	TGCGCCAGCAGCCTAGGACAGGGAACACAAAACATTCAGTACTTC
-	-	TRBV30	TRBJ1-3	14	CAWSVGTSGNTIYF	TGTGCCTGGAGTGTAGGGACATCTGGAAACACCATATATTTT
TRBD1	-	TRBV7-2	TRBJ1-2	14	CASSSRQGISGYTF	TGTGCCAGCAGCTCTAGACAGGGAATTAGCGGCTACACCTTC
TRBD1	-	TRBV24-1	TRBJ2-5	15	CATSDFRQGQETQYF	TGTGCCACCAGTGATTTTCGACAGGGACAAGAGACCCAGTACTTC
-	-	TRBV2	TRBJ1-1	14	CASRFGGLNTEAFF	TGTGCCAGCAGGTTCGGGGGTCTGAACACTGAAGCTTTCTTT
-	-	TRBV30	TRBJ1-1	12	CAWIPRGGRAFF	TGTGCCTGGATTCCCCGGGGGGGTCGGGCTTTCTTT
-	once	TRBV19	TRBJ1-1	14	CASIRQGLTTEAFF	TGTGCCAGTATTCGGCAGGGATTGACCACTGAAGCTTTCTTT
TRBD1	-	TRBV6-5	TRBJ2-7	13	CASRGDRLYEQYF	TGTGCCAGCAGGGGGGACAGGCTCTACGAGCAGTACTTC
TRBD2	few	TRBV10-2	TRBJ2-5	18	CASTRLVVAGTSGVDGYF	TGCGCCAGCACCCGGCTGGTCGTCGCCGGGACTAGCGGGGTGGACGGCTACTTC
TRBD2	once	TRBV28	TRBJ2-1	16	CASFRQASGGYNEQFF	TGTGCCAGTTTTCGCCAGGCTAGCGGGGGCTACAATGAGCAGTTCTTC
TRBD2	few	TRBV9	TRBJ2-1	14	CASSVGSGNNEQFF	TGTGCCAGCAGCGTAGGAAGCGGGAACAATGAGCAGTTCTTC
TRBD2	-	TRBV10-2	TRBJ2-1	12	CASRTASGGGFF	TGCGCCAGCAGAACCGCTAGCGGGGGCGGGTTCTTC
-	-	TRBV2	TRBJ2-3	14	CASKNRAGADTQYF	TGTGCCAGCAAAAATCGAGCGGGCGCAGATACGCAGTATTTT
TRBD1	-	TRBV5-3	TRBJ1-4	18	CARSPKQVAHRGDEKLFF	TGTGCCAGAAGCCCAAAACAGGTGGCCCACAGGGGGGATGAAAAACTGTTTTTT
TRBD1	-	TRBV7-8	TRBJ2-6	17	CASSSRDSSSGANVLTF	TGTGCCAGCAGCTCCCGGGACAGCAGCTCTGGGGCCAACGTCCTGACTTTC
-	once	TRBV10-1	TRBJ2-3	14	CASSAGESTDTQYF	TGCGCCAGCAGTGCCGGAGAGAGCACAGATACGCAGTATTTT
TRBD1	-	TRBV11-3	TRBJ2-3	13	CASSWTGPDTQYF	TGTGCCAGCAGCTGGACAGGGCCAGATACGCAGTATTTT
-	-	TRBV9	TRBJ2-3	13	CASSVATSGGAYF	TGTGCCAGCAGCGTAGCTACGAGTGGGGGGGCTTATTTT
-	-	TRBV5-1	TRBJ2-6	14	CASSYNSGANVLTF	TGCGCCAGCAGCTACAACTCTGGGGCCAACGTCCTGACTTTC
-	-	TRBV6-5	TRBJ2-3	14	CASSYSFGGDTQYF	TGTGCCAGCAGTTACTCGTTCGGTGGAGATACGCAGTATTTT
-	once	TRBV7-9	TRBJ2-7	14	CASSLGLGGYEQYF	TGTGCCAGCAGCTTAGGTCTCGGGGGCTACGAGCAGTACTTC
-	once	TRBV9	TRBJ2-3	19	CASSPRVGRGESSTDTQYF	TGTGCCAGCAGCCCGCGGGTCGGGAGAGGGGAGAGTAGCACAGATACGCAGTATTTT
-	-	TRBV5-1	TRBJ2-3	16	CASSLAPGVGEDTQYF	TGCGCCAGCAGCTTGGCCCCGGGAGTTGGGGAGGATACGCAGTATTTT
-	-	TRBV5-1	TRBJ2-1	15	CASSLAGVLYNEQFF	TGCGCCAGCAGCTTGGCAGGGGTACTCTACAATGAGCAGTTCTTC
TRBD2	-	TRBV19	TRBJ2-5	15	CATSQHRGVEETQYF	TGTGCCACCAGCCAACACCGGGGGGTAGAAGAGACCCAGTACTTC
-	few	TRBV5-4	TRBJ1-2	15	CASSFLGRNPLGYTF	TGTGCCAGCAGCTTCTTGGGCCGAAATCCTCTTGGCTACACCTTC
TRBD1	-	TRBV19	TRBJ2-5	14	CASSMDRGQETQYF	TGTGCCAGTAGTATGGACAGGGGCCAAGAGACCCAGTACTTC
-	-	TRBV11-3	TRBJ1-3	13	CASSRGSGNTIYF	TGTGCCAGCAGCCGGGGGTCGGGAAACACCATATATTTT
-	-	TRBV11-2	TRBJ1-5	13	CASSQGPGQPQHF	TGTGCCAGCAGCCAAGGCCCAGGACAGCCCCAGCATTTT
TRBD1	-	TRBV7-2	TRBJ2-1	14	CASRRAGGVNEQFF	TGTGCCAGCAGACGGGCAGGGGGCGTCAATGAGCAGTTCTTC
TRBD1	-	TRBV5-4	TRBJ2-3	15	CASSWKGAGTDTQYF	TGTGCCAGCAGCTGGAAGGGGGCTGGCACAGATACGCAGTATTTT
TRBD2	few	TRBV27	TRBJ2-1	12	CASIRTSDEQFF	TGTGCCAGCATAAGGACTAGCGATGAGCAGTTCTTC
TRBD1	-	TRBV12-3/TRBV12-4	TRBJ2-5	13	CASRPQGAETQYF	TGTGCCAGCAGGCCCCAGGGGGCAGAGACCCAGTACTTC
-	-	TRBV11-2	TRBJ2-7	16	CASSLPRARTPYEQYF	TGTGCCAGCAGCTTACCCAGGGCCAGGACCCCCTACGAGCAGTACTTC
-	once	TRBV5-4	TRBJ1-2	15	CASSLIGQKNYGYTF	TGTGCCAGCAGCCTAATTGGACAGAAGAACTATGGCTACACCTTC
TRBD1	-	TRBV12-3/TRBV12-4	TRBJ2-7	13	CASSLGQGGEQYF	TGTGCCAGCAGTTTGGGACAGGGGGGCGAGCAGTACTTC
TRBD2	once	TRBV20-1	TRBJ2-7	13	CSASQAGGGEQYF	TGCAGTGCTAGTCAGGCGGGGGGAGGGGAGCAGTACTTC
TRBD1	-	TRBV6-5	TRBJ1-3	14	CASSQTGSGNTIYF	TGTGCCAGCAGTCAGACAGGGAGCGGAAACACCATATATTTT
TRBD1	-	TRBV7-8	TRBJ1-2	16	CASSSPTGVTDYGYTF	TGTGCCAGCAGCTCTCCCACAGGGGTGACGGACTATGGCTACACCTTC
TRBD1	once	TRBV11-2	TRBJ1-4	14	CASSMGQGHEKLFF	TGTGCCAGCAGCATGGGACAGGGGCATGAAAAACTGTTTTTT
-	-	TRBV3-1/TRBV3-2	TRBJ2-5	16	CASSQEGGRKQETQYF	TGTGCCAGCAGCCAAGAGGGAGGCAGGAAGCAAGAGACCCAGTACTTC
-	-	TRBV5-1	TRBJ1-5	16	CASSLAPVGGNQPQHF	TGCGCCAGCAGCTTGGCTCCAGTTGGAGGGAATCAGCCCCAGCATTTT
-	many	TRBV11-3	TRBJ2-5	13	CASSFSGQETQYF	TGTGCCAGCAGCTTTTCAGGACAAGAGACCCAGTACTTC